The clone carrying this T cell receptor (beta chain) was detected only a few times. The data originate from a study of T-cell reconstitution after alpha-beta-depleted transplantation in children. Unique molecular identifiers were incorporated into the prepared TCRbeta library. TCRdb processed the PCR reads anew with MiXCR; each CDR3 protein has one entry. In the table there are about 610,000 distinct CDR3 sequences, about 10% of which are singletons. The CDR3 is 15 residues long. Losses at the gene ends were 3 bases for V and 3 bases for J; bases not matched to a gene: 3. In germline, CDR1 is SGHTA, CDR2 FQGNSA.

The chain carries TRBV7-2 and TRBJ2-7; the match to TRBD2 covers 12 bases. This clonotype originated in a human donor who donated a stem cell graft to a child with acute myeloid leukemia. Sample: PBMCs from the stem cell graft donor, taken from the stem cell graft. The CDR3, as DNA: TGTGCCAGCAGCTTCGGACTAGCGGGAAACTACGAGCAGTACTTC. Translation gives CASSFGLAGNYEQYF.